The clone carrying this T cell receptor beta chain was seen only once. The CDR3 consists of 14 residues. The V gene lost 4 bases and the J gene lost 6 bases, with 16 bases spanning the gap. CDR1 and CDR2 (germline): SGHRS, YFSETQ. The data stem from a study of control samples from healthy donors and cancer patients. The protocol was immunoSEQ multiplex PCR, while the TCRdb copy is restricted to in-frame clones and leaves out a portion. The profile shows just under 60,000 clones, around 90% of them singletons. The receptor was isolated from a middle-aged man with colorectal cancer. Sequenced material: PBMCs. This chain links TRBV5-1 with TRBJ1-2; TRBD1 might be the D (5 bases). CDR3 loop: CASSLEAGAHGYTF. Here the CDR3 DNA reads TGCGCCAGCAGCCTGGAGGCCGGGGCTCATGGCTACACCTTC.